This T cell receptor beta chain was recorded in a study of CD8 T cells in Susac syndrome. With random hexamers, roughly 0.45 to 1 ug RNA was reverse transcribed. Amplification of TCR beta CDR3 by immunoSEQ multiplex PCR spanned 54 Vbeta and 13 Jbeta. In TCRdb, the immunoSEQ multiplex PCR reads were re-called with MiXCR into one record per CDR3 protein. The data show under 200,000 distinct CDR3 sequences, over 85% seen once. Study results and limitations: The number of individuals included in the study's TCR sequencing and HLA analysis was acknowledged as relatively small.

The CDR3 is made up of 15 amino acids. Germline CDR1 and CDR2: SGHTA and FQGNSA. V trimming: 5 bases; J trimming: 2 bases; junction bases outside the gene matches: 8. This clonotype was detected only once. Its antigen is undetermined. Sequenced material: CD4+ T cells from PBMCs. The chain links TRBV7-2 to TRBJ2-7, with 8 bases that match TRBD1. This receptor was taken from a human donor in good health. CDR3 nucleotides: TGTGCCAGCAGCCCAGACAGGGGAGCTCCCTACGAGCAGTACTTC. Amino acid sequence: CASSPDRGAPYEQYF.